Presented here are 4 T cell receptor beta chains from one specimen sequenced in a study of blood T cell repertoires in COVID-19. TCRdb keeps only in-frame clones here, not all; method: immunoSEQ multiplex PCR. Of 350,000 to 400,000 clones listed, about 90% were seen once; the top ten hold 2.5% to 3%. The sample was PBMCs or T cells enriched from blood (not recorded which). These receptors were obtained from a woman aged 25 to 39 who had recovered from COVID-19.

A few counts support this clone. The rearrangement uses TRBV4-1 and TRBJ2-1, with TRBD2 matching 16 bases. The CDR3 has 19 amino acids. CDR1 and CDR2 from the germline V gene are MGHRA and YSYEKL. J was trimmed by 5 bases and V by 2 bases; bases with no gene match: 9. CDR3 coding DNA: TGCGCCAGCAGCCAACTGGGACTAGCGGGGGGGAACCGAGACAATGAGCAGTTCTTC. As protein: CASSQLGLAGGNRDNEQFF.

The gene calls are TRBV27 and TRBJ1-1, with D perhaps matching TRBD1 (5 bases). V lost 4 bases and J 8 bases, leaving 14 bases between the germline ends. Germline V gene data show CDR1 as MNHEY and CDR2 as SMNVEV (reference sequence). The CDR3 contains 13 residues. This CDR3 reads CASSSTYGGEAFF. The CDR3 nucleotides read TGTGCCAGCAGTTCAACATACGGGGGAGAAGCTTTCTTT.

The CDR3 DNA reads TGTGCCAGCAGATCCGGGACAGAGAACACCGGGGAGCTGTTTTTT. It codes for CASRSGTENTGELFF. The chain employs TRBV7-9 and TRBJ2-2, with 7 bases identical to TRBD1. The trim removed 6 bases at V and 1 base at J, leaving 5 bases unmatched. This CDR3 is 15 amino acids long. Looked up from germline, CDR1 is SEHNR and CDR2 is FQNEAQ (reference sequence).

The sample holds a few counts of this clone. The CDR3 loop reads CASSDGQGEAEAFF. CDR3 nucleotides: TGTGCCAGCAGTGATGGACAGGGGGAAGCTGAAGCTTTCTTT. The V and J genes are TRBV6-1 and TRBJ1-1; 10 nucleotides agree with TRBD1. Germline V gene lookup returns CDR1 MNHNS and CDR2 SASEGT. V shed 3 bases, J shed 6 bases, and the junction held 4 bases outside the gene matches. The CDR3 loop spans 14 amino acids.